Reported below is one T cell receptor beta chain. Its antigen is unknown. These data belong to a study of shared clonotypes between healthy human individuals. Background on the study: CD4 naive and memory got three plates each, CD8 naive two, CD8 memory one. The study, taken as a whole, reports: A small donor pool kept down the genetic and exposure-history diversity that was represented. Of the naive CD4 clonotypes, about 5% were shared across several donors.

TCRdb's table, derived via immunoSEQ multiplex PCR, lists solely in-frame clones and lacks some. The repertoire holds about 680,000 clones, with less than 85% as singletons. The V end lost 3 bases, the J end lost 2 bases, and 14 bases lay between the germline ends. CDR1 and CDR2 from the germline V gene are SNHLY and FYNNEI. The CDR3 has 15 residues. Donors, without exception, were Caucasian adults residing in Nashville, Tennessee. The rearrangement uses TRBV2 and TRBJ2-7; D unresolved. Material: memory CD4+ T cells sorted from blood. Subset reported: CD45RA-negative fraction. The source is a woman under 40 in good health. This CDR3 is CASSDGSPGTYEQYF. In nucleotides, the CDR3 is TGTGCCAGCAGTGACGGCAGTCCAGGCACCTACGAGCAGTACTTC.